The 4 T cell receptor beta chains in this list originate from one sample, sequenced in a study of cytomegalovirus exposure and HLA in healthy donors. 13 Jbeta primers and 60 Vbeta primers were used for the PCR. This table comes from immunoSEQ multiplex PCR, and its TCRdb copy is limited to in-frame clones, with some not included. This table has about 250,000 clones, 65% to 85% appearing once. The specimen sequenced was PBMCs. These receptors all stem from a female donor in good health and CMV-seronegative.

This chain links TRBV28 with TRBJ1-1; weak D call: TRBD1 (6 bases). The CDR3 totals 13 residues. Germline V gene data show CDR1 as MDHEN and CDR2 as SYDVKM. Trimming stripped 8 bases from V and 0 bases from J, with 10 bases between. Here the CDR3 reads CASFDRMNTEAFF. For the CDR3, the DNA is TGTGCCAGCTTTGACAGGATGAACACTGAAGCTTTCTTT.

This clone was seen a handful of times. The V call is TRBV5-4, the J call TRBJ2-5; 7 bases match TRBD1. The DNA end is a closer match to TRBJ2-7, so the J assignment may be wrong. CDR3 size: 15 residues. Germline-derived CDR1 and CDR2 are SGHNT and YYREEE (reference sequence). CDR3 residues: CASSLADRRSYEQYF. CDR3 in DNA: TGTGCCAGCAGCTTGGCGGACAGGCGTTCCTACGAGCAGTACTTC.

The chain employs TRBV10-1 and TRBJ1-1, with D unresolved. The V and J ends lost 2 bases and 1 base respectively, with 5 bases between them. The CDR3 has 13 residues. Germline loops: CDR1 WNHNN, CDR2 SYGVQD (reference sequence). The chain's CDR3 is CASSETENTEAFF. In DNA form, the CDR3 reads TGCGCCAGCAGTGAGACAGAGAACACTGAAGCTTTCTTT.

This rearrangement joins TRBV4-1 to TRBJ2-7; weak D call: TRBD1 (6 bases). CDR3 length: 16 residues. The V gene lost 2 bases and the J gene lost 3 bases, with 17 bases spanning the gap. Germline values: CDR1 MGHRA, CDR2 YSYEKL. The CDR3 region has the DNA TGCGCCAGCAGCCAACCCGACAGGCTTACCTTCTACGAGCAGTACTTC. As protein: CASSQPDRLTFYEQYF.